The 8 T cell receptor beta chains below were found in one sample sequenced in a study of T cell responses to AZD1222 COVID-19 vaccine. Produced via immunoSEQ multiplex PCR; TCRdb's table is partial and in-frame only. The sample records under 150,000 clones, around 90% being singletons. Source: peripheral blood, taken 28 days after the second AZD1222 dose. All receptors come from an adult who received the AZD1222 COVID-19 vaccine.

With regard to this clone: Because the CDR3's place on the DNA is in doubt, the DNA is left out and the CDR3 is given as listed by TCRdb. The chain carries TRBV19 and TRBJ2-1; the table's D call TRBD2 went unverified against the DNA. Germline V gives CDR1 LNHDA, CDR2 SQIVND (reference sequence). Inclusive of both ends, the CDR3 amounts to 20 amino acids. CDR3 region: CASSTKSVPVAGVPYNEQFF.

The gene calls are TRBV5-1 and TRBJ1-3; D might be TRBD1 (6 bases). The CDR3 covers 16 residues. The germline V gene encodes CDR1 SGHRS and CDR2 YFSETQ. Trimming removed 1 base from V and 0 bases from J, with 11 bases in between. The CDR3 DNA sequence: TGCGCCAGCAGCTTGTCAGGGGCGCCCTCTGGAAACACCATATATTTT. It yields the protein CASSLSGAPSGNTIYF.

The chain is built from TRBV27 and TRBJ1-1; D is perhaps TRBD1 (5 bases). V was pared by 1 base and J by 5 bases, with 11 bases between. Germline V lookup: CDR1 MNHEY, CDR2 SMNVEV (reference sequence). CDR3 length equals 14 residues. The CDR3 DNA follows: TGTGCCAGCAGTTTATGGGAGGGGAGGACTGAAGCTTTCTTT. It is translated as CASSLWEGRTEAFF.

Comment on this clone: Other DNA sequences within the sample encode an identical CDR3. The chain employs TRBV9 and TRBJ2-5; 7 bases align to TRBD1. CDR1 is SGDLS, CDR2 YYNGEE, per germline. This CDR3 has 14 amino acids. Trimming at V came to 0 bases and at J to 1 base, leaving 0 bases not matched to a gene. The CDR3 coding sequence is TGTGCCAGCAGCGTAGGACAGGGCCAAGAGACCCAGTACTTC. It specifies CASSVGQGQETQYF.

V and J are TRBV28 and TRBJ1-2; 10 bases match TRBD1. Trimming took 8 bases from V and 7 from J; bases not matched to a gene: 4. The CDR3 loop spans 12 amino acids. Germline V gives CDR1 MDHEN, CDR2 SYDVKM. In DNA form, the CDR3 reads TGTGCCAGCTCCGGGACAGGGGCTGGCTACACCTTC. Translated, it gives CASSGTGAGYTF.

V is TRBV11-1 and J is TRBJ2-2; D call uncertain. Germline-derived CDR1 and CDR2 are SGHAT and FQDESV (reference sequence). The CDR3 has 14 residues. V gave up 2 bases and J gave up 2 bases, with 6 bases separating them. The CDR3 DNA reads TGTGCCAGCAGCTTATCGGGTAACACCGGGGAGCTGTTTTTT. Residues: CASSLSGNTGELFF.

The chain employs TRBV28 and TRBJ1-5, with D possibly matching TRBD1 (5 bases). Germline-derived CDR1 and CDR2 are MDHEN and SYDVKM. V gave up 6 bases and J gave up 11 bases, with 11 bases separating them. The CDR3 has 11 residues. The chain's CDR3 is CASSQGLAQHF. The CDR3 nucleotides are TGTGCCAGCAGCCAGGGCCTCGCCCAGCATTTT.

The chain employs TRBV6-2 or TRBV6-3 and TRBJ2-1; D tentatively reads TRBD1 or TRBD2 (5 bases each). This CDR3 spans 12 amino acids. Germline values: CDR1 MNHEY, CDR2 SVGEGT. Trimming cost V 6 bases and J 7 bases, with 10 bases left between them. Here the CDR3 DNA reads TGTGCCAGCAGCGCTTGGGGGAATGAGCAGTTCTTC. This gives the protein CASSAWGNEQFF.